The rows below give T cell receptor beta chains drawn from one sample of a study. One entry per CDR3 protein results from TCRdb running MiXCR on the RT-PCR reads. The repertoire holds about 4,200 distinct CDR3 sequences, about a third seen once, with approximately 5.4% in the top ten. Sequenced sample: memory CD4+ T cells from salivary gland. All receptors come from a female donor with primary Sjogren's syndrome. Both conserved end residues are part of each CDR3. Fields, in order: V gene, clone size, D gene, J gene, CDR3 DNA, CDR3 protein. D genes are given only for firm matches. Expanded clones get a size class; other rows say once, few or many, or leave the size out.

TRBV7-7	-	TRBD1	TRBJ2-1	TGTGCTAGCAGCTTAGTTCAGGGGGCTTACAATGAGCAGTTCTTC	CASSLVQGAYNEQFF
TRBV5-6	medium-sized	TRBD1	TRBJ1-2	TGTGCCAGCAGCGAGGGGACAGGGGGGTATGGCTACACCTTC	CASSEGTGGYGYTF
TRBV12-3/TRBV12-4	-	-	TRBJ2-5	TGTGCCAGCAGCCCATTGGACAAAGGGCAAGAGACCCAGTACTTC	CASSPLDKGQETQYF
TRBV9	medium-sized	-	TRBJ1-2	TGTGCCAGCAGCGTAGGTCAGCGATCCTATGGCTACACCTTC	CASSVGQRSYGYTF
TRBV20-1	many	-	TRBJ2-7	TGCAGTGCTAGAGAGGGGGAACTTTTAGCCTACGAGCAGTACTTC	CSAREGELLAYEQYF
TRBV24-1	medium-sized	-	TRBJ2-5	TGTGCCACCAGTGAACCCGCCGGGACAAAGCAAGAGACCCAGTACTTC	CATSEPAGTKQETQYF
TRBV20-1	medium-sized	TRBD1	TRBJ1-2	TGCAGTGCTAGACGCCCGACAGGGGGCTATGGCTACACCTTC	CSARRPTGGYGYTF
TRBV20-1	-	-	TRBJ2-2	TGCAGTGCCATGGACCTGAACACCGGGGAGCTGTTTTTT	CSAMDLNTGELFF
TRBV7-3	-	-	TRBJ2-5	TGTGCCAGCAGCCAGGGGTACCAAGAGACCCAGTACTTC	CASSQGYQETQYF
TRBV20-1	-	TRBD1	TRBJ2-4	TGCAGTGCTCGCCGGGACAGGGGCAACATTCAGTACTTC	CSARRDRGNIQYF
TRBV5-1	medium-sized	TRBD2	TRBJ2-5	TGCGCCAGCAGCCCCCATAGCGGGGCGCAAGAGACCCAGTACTTC	CASSPHSGAQETQYF
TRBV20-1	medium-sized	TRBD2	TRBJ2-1	TGCAGTGCTAGCTCAAGCGGGGGCTCCTACAATGAGCAGTTCTTC	CSASSSGGSYNEQFF
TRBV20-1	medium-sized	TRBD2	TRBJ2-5	TGCAGTGCTAGGGATCACGGGGGGGCCGCAGAGACCCAGTACTTC	CSARDHGGAAETQYF
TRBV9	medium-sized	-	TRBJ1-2	TGTGCCAGCAGCGTGCTTCCGGGCCTAAGTGGCTACACCTTC	CASSVLPGLSGYTF
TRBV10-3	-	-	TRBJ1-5	TGTGCCATCAGTGCTTCCCAGGGTTATAGCAATCAGCCCCAGCATTTT	CAISASQGYSNQPQHF
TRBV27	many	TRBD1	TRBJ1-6	TGTGCCAGCAGTAAAGCCCCCGCGACAGGGGTTAAAAATTCACCCCTCCACTTT	CASSKAPATGVKNSPLHF
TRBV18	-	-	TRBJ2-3	TGTGCCAGCTCACCATCCGGGTCCTCGCCAGATACGCAGTATTTT	CASSPSGSSPDTQYF
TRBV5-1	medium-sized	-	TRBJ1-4	TGCGCCAGCAGCAGGGCAACTAATGAAAAACTGTTTTTT	CASSRATNEKLFF
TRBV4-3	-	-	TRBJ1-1	TGCGCCAGCAGTCAATGGGGGAACACTGAAGCTTTCTTT	CASSQWGNTEAFF
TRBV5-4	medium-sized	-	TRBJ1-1	TGTGCCAGCAGCATCACAGGGACGAACACTGAAGCTTTCTTT	CASSITGTNTEAFF
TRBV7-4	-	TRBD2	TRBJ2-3	TGTGCCACCAGCTCAAGCGGGGGGGCTTCCACAGATACGCAGTATTTT	CATSSSGGASTDTQYF
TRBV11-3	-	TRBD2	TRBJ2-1	TGTGCCAGCAGCTTAGTAGCGGGGGGCCACAATGAGCAGTTCTTC	CASSLVAGGHNEQFF
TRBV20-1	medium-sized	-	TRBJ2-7	TGCAGTGCTAGAGATACTAGGTCGGTCGAGCAGTACTTC	CSARDTRSVEQYF
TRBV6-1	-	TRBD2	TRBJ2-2	TGTGCCAGCAGAGGACTAGCGGGAGGTCTGGGGACCGGGGAGCTGTTTTTT	CASRGLAGGLGTGELFF
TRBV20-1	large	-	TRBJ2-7	TGCAGTGCTAGTACCGGGAGCTCCTACGAGCAGTACTTC	CSASTGSSYEQYF
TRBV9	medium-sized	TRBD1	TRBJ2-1	TGTGCCAGCAGCGTAGGCGGGACAGGGGGGAATGAGCAGTTCTTC	CASSVGGTGGNEQFF
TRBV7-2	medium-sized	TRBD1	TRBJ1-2	TGTGCCAGCAGGCCCGGGACAGAAAAGAACTATGGCTACACCTTC	CASRPGTEKNYGYTF
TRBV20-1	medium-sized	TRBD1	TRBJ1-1	TGCAGTGCTTCGGACAGGGGGCGTCTGAACACTGAAGCTTTCTTT	CSASDRGRLNTEAFF
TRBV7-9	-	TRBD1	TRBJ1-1	TGTGCCAGCAGCAAACAGGGGGGGCTCACTGAAGCTTTCTTT	CASSKQGGLTEAFF
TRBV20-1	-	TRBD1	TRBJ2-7	TGCAGTGCTAGAGTCCGACAGGGGGCGTACGAGCAGTACTTC	CSARVRQGAYEQYF
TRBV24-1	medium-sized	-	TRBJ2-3	TGTGCCACCCTAAGTCGGGGGCCCACAGATACGCAGTATTTT	CATLSRGPTDTQYF
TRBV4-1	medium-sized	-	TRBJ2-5	TGCGCCAGCAGCCGAGGCAGGGGGGGAGAGACCCAGTACTTC	CASSRGRGGETQYF
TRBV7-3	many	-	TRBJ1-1	TGTGCCTGGAAGTGGGGAAGGACTGAAGCTTTCTTT	CAWKWGRTEAFF
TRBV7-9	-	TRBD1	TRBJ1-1	TGTGCCAGCAGCCCCGACGCGGGACAGGCCACTGAAGCTTTCTTT	CASSPDAGQATEAFF
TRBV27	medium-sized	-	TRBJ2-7	TGTGCCACTAGCCGGCGGGACCCTCACGAGCAGTACTTC	CATSRRDPHEQYF
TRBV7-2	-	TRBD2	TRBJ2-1	TGTGCCAGCAGCGCGAGACTAGCTACCAATACCCCCAATGAGCAGTTCTTC	CASSARLATNTPNEQFF
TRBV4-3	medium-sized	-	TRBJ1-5	TGCGCCAGCAGCCAAGATCCGCCAGGGTTGGGGCAGCCCCAGCATTTT	CASSQDPPGLGQPQHF
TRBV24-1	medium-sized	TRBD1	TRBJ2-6	TGTGCCACCGCCCCAGGGCCAGGGACAGGTGAATTTTCTGGGGCCAACGTCCTGACTTTC	CATAPGPGTGEFSGANVLTF
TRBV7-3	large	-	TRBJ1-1	TGTGCCAGCAGCTTGGGACAAGGGTTCAACACTGAAGCTTTCTTT	CASSLGQGFNTEAFF
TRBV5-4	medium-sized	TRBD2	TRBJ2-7	TGTGCCAGCAGCTTGGGGGGATGGCGGGAGGGAAGCGAGCAGTACTTC	CASSLGGWREGSEQYF
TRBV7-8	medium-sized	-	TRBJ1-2	TGTGCCAGCAGCTTCTCTCTGGGTTTCCGGGACTATGGCTACACCTTC	CASSFSLGFRDYGYTF
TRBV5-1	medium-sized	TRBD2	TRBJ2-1	TGCGCCAGCACCGGACTAGCGGGGAATGAGCAGTTCTTC	CASTGLAGNEQFF
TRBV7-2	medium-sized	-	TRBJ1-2	TGTGCCAGCAGCTTAGGGGGGAAAAGGGGCTACACCTTC	CASSLGGKRGYTF
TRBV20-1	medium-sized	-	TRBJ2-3	TGCAGTGCTAGAGCCCGGGACAGCACAGATACGCAGTATTTT	CSARARDSTDTQYF
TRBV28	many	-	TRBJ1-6	TGTGCCAGCAGTTTCGCACAGAATAATTCACCCCTCCACTTT	CASSFAQNNSPLHF
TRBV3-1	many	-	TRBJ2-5	TGTGCCAGCAGCCAAGACGTGGGCCGGGAGACCCAGTACTTC	CASSQDVGRETQYF
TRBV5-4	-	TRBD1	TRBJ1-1	TGTGCCAGCAGCTTGGTCGGGACAGGCGCCAACACTGAAGCTTTCTTT	CASSLVGTGANTEAFF